The clone carrying this T cell receptor (beta chain) has just one count. The target antigen is unknown. This record belongs to a study of lymphopenia after photon versus proton radiotherapy. General study points: Relative stability marked proton patients; photon patients lost diversity and naive cells.

Here immunoSEQ multiplex PCR was the method, and the copy in TCRdb shows in-frame clones only, minus some. The sample shows 65,000 to 85,000 clones, 85% to 95% of them seen only once. This CDR3 region has 15 residues. The germline V gene encodes CDR1 KGHSH and CDR2 LQKENI. V shed 3 bases and J 4 bases; nucleotides not matched to a gene: 5. The chain is built from TRBV18 and TRBJ1-3; 8 nucleotides agree with TRBD1. The sequencing used peripheral blood, collected from a patient treated with photon-based radiotherapy. The sequence was collected from a woman aged 35 to 49 with cholangiocarcinoma. CDR3 loop: CASSPPTGGGNTIYF. As DNA, the CDR3 is TGTGCCAGCTCACCGCCAACAGGGGGAGGAAACACCATATATTTT.